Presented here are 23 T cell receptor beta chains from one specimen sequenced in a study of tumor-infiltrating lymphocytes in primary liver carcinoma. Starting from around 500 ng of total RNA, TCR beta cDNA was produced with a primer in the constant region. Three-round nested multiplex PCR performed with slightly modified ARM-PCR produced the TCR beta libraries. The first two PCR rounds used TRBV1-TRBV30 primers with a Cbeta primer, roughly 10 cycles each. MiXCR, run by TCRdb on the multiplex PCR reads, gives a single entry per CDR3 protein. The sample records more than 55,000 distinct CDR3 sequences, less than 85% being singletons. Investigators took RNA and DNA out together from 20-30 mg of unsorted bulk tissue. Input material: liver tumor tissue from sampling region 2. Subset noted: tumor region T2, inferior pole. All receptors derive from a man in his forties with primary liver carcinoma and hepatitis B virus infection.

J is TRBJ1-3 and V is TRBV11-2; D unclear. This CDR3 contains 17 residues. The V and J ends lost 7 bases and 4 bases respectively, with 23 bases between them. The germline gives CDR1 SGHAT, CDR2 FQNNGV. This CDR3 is CASIQPSDRLGGNTIYF. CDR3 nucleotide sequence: TGTGCCAGCATCCAACCATCCGACCGCTTAGGAGGAAACACCATATATTTT.

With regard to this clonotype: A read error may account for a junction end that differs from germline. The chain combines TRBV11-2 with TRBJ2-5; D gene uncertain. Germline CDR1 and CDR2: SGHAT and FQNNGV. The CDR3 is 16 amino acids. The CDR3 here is CTSSQTLGGGKETQYF. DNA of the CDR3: TGTACCAGCAGCCAAACTCTTGGCGGTGGTAAAGAGACCCAGTACTTC.

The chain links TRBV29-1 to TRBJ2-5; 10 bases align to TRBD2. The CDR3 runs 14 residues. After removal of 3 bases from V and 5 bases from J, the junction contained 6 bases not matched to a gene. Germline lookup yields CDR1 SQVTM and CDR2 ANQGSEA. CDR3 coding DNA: TGCAGCGTTGATTATCCTAGCGGGAGTGAGACCCAGTACTTC. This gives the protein CSVDYPSGSETQYF. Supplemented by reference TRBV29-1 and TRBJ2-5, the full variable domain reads SAVISQKPSRDICQRGTSLTIQCQVDSQVTMMFWYRQQPGQSLTLIATANQGSEATYESGFVIDKFPISRPNLTFSTLTVSNMSPEDSSIYLCSVDYPSGSETQYFGPGTRLLVL.

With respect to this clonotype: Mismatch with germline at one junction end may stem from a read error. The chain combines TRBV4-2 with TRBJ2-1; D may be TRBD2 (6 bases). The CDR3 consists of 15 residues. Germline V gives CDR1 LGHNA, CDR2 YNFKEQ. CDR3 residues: CASSQVASVNNEQFF. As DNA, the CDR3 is TGTGCCAGCAGCCAAGTGGCTAGCGTGAATAATGAGCAGTTCTTT.

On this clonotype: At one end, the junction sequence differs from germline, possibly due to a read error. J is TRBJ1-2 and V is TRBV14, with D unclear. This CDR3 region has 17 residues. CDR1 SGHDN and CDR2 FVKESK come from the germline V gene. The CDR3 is CASSQRYHPQEHYGYSF. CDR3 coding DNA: TGTGCCAGCAGCCAGCGATATCACCCTCAAGAGCATTATGGCTACAGCTTC.

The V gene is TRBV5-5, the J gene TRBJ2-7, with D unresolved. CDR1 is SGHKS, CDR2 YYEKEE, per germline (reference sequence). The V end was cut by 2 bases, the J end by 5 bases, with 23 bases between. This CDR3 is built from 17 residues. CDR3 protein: CASSFEQHLTWPHEQYF. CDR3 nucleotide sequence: TGTGCCAGCAGCTTTGAGCAACACCTGACTTGGCCCCACGAGCAGTACTTC.

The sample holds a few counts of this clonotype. The CDR3 nucleotides are TGTGCCAGCAGTAACCGGAACAGGGGGCTAGGCGAAAAACTGTTTTTT. Translation gives CASSNRNRGLGEKLFF. V and J are TRBV6-6 and TRBJ1-4, with TRBD1 identical over 9 bases. The germline gives CDR1 MNHNY, CDR2 SVGAGI (reference sequence). The length of the CDR3 is 16 residues. J was trimmed by 8 bases and V by 5 bases; bases with no gene match: 12.

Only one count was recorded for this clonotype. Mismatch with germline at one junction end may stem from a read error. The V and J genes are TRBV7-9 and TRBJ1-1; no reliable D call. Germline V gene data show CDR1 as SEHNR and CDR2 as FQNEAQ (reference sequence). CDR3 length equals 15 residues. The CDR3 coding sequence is TGTGCCAGCAGCCCCGTGGCAGGTCCGAACACTGAAGCATTATTT. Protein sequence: CASSPVAGPNTEALF.

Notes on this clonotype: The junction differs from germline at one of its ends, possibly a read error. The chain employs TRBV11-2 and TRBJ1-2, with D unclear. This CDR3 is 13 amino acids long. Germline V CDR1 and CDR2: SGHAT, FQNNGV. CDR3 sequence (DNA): TGTGCCAACAGCTTAGTATCCGTCTATGGCTACACGTTC. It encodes CANSLVSVYGYTF.

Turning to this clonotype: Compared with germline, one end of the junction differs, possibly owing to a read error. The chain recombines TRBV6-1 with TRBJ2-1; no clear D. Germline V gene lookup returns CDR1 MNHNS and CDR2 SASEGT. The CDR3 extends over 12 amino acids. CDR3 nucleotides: TGTGCTAGCAGTGGACGCGAGATAAAGCAGTTCTTC. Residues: CASSGREIKQFF.

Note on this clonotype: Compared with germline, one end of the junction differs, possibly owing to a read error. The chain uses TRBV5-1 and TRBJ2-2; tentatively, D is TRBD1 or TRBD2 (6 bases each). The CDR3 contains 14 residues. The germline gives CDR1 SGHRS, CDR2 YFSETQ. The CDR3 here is CPSKRGENTGELFF. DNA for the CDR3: TGCCCCAGTAAAAGGGGGGAGAACACCGGGGAGCTGTTTTTC.

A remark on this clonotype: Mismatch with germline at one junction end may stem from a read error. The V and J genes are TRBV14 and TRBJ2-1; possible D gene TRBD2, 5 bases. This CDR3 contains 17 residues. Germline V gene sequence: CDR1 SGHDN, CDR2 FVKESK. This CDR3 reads CASSQAPGVSAVNEQLF. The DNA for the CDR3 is TGTGCCAGCAGCCAAGCCCCCGGGGTTAGCGCCGTAAATGAGCAGTTATTC.

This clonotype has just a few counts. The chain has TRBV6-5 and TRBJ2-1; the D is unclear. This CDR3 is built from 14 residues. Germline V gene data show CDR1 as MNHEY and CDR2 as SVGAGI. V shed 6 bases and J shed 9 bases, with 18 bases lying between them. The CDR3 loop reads CASSPRPSFGEQFF. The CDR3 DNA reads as TGTGCCAGCAGCCCTCGGCCCAGCTTTGGTGAGCAGTTCTTC.

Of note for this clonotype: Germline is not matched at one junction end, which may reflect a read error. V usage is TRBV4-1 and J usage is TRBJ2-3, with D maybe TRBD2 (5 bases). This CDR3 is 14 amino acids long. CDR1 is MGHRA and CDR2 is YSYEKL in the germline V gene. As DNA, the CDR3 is TGCGCCAGTAGCCTAGGACTCGTCACAGATCCGCAGTATTTT. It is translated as CASSLGLVTDPQYF.

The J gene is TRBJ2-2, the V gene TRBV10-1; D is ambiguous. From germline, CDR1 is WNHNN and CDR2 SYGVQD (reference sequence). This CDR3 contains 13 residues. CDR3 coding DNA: TGCTCAAGCAGTGCCTCGATCCCCGGGGAGCTGTTTTTT. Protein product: CSSSASIPGELFF.

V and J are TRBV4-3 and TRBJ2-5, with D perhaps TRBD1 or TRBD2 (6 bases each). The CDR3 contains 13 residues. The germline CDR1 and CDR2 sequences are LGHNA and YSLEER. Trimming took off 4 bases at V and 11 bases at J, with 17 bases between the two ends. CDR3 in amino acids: CASSLGGQEAQYF. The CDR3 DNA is TGCGCCAGCAGCCTGGGGGGCCAAGAGGCTCAGTACTTC.

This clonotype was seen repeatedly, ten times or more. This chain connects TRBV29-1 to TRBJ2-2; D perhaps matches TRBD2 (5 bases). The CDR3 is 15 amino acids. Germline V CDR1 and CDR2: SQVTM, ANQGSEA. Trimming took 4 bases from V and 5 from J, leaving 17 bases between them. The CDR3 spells CSVAGSVGRTGELFF. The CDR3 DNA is TGCAGCGTTGCGGGGAGTGTAGGGCGAACCGGGGAGCTGTTTTTT.

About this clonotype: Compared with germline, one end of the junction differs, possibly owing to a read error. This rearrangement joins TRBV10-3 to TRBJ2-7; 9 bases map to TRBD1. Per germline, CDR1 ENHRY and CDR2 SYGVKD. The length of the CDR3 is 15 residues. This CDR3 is CATVPNRGPSYEQYF. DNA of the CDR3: TGTGCCACCGTACCTAACAGGGGGCCGTCCTATGAGCAGTACTTC.

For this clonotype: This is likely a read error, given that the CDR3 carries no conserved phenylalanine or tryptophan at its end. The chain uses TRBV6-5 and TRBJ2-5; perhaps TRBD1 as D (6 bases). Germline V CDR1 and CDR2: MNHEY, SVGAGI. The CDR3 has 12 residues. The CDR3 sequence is CVSSTRGETQYL. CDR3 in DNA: TGTGTCAGCAGTACCAGGGGAGAGACCCAGTACTTA.

CDR3 protein: CASSHGVVRFNSPLHF. The CDR3 DNA reads TGTGCCAGCAGCCACGGGGTCGTGAGGTTTAATTCACCCCTCCACTTT. The chain links TRBV14 to TRBJ1-6; no clear D. The length of the CDR3 is 16 residues. The germline CDR1 and CDR2 sequences are SGHDN and FVKESK. Trimming took off 3 bases at V and 6 bases at J, with 15 bases between the two ends. The full variable domain, in which reference TRBV14 and TRBJ1-6 provide the parts outside the CDR3, is EAGVTQFPSHSVIEKGQTVTLRCDPISGHDNLYWYRRVMGKEIKFLLHFVKESKQDESGMPNNRFLAERTGGTYSTLKVQPAELEDSGVYFCASSHGVVRFNSPLHFGNGTRLTVT.

CDR3 in DNA: TGTGCCAGCAGCTTGGCCGGGGTCGTCAGCGGGAGAATCGATGAGCAGTACTTC. This gives the protein CASSLAGVVSGRIDEQYF. This chain uses TRBV5-6 with TRBJ2-1, with TRBD2 matching over 8 bases. Judging by the DNA end, TRBJ2-7 fits better; the J call may be wrong. This CDR3 comprises 18 residues. Looked up from germline, CDR1 is SGHDT and CDR2 is YYEEEE.

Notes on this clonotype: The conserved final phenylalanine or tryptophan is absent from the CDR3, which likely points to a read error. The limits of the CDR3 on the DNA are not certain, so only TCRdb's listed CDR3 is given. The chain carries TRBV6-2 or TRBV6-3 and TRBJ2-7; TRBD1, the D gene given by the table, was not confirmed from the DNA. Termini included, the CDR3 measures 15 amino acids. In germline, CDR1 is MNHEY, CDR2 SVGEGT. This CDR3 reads CASSYHLDRASEQHL.

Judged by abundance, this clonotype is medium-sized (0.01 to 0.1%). In DNA, the CDR3 is TGCAGCGTTGTCTTCGGGAATGGCTACACCTTC. Amino acid sequence: CSVVFGNGYTF. V is TRBV29-1 and J is TRBJ1-2, with D unresolved. Deletions cut 4 bases from V and 6 bases from J, with 9 bases between. The CDR3 covers 11 residues. CDR1 SQVTM and CDR2 ANQGSEA come from the germline V gene.